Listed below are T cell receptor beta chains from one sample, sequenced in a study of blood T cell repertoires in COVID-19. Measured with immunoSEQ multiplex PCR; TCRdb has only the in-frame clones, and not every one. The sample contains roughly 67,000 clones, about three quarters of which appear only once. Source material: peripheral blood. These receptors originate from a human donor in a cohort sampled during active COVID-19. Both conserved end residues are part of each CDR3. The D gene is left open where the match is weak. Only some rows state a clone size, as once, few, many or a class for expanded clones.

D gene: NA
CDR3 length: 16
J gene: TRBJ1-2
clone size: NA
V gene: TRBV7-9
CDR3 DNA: TGTGCCAGCAGACCCCAGGTCACTCAAACTAACTATGGCTACACCTTC
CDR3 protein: CASRPQVTQTNYGYTF

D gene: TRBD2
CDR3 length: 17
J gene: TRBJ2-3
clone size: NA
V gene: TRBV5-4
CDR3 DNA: TGTGCCAGCAGCTTGGGGGGGGGTCCTAGCGTCACAGATACGCAGTATTTT
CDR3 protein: CASSLGGGPSVTDTQYF

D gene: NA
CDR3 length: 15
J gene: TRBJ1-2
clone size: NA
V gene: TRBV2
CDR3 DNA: TGTGCCAGCAGTGAAGTAACAGGACAGAGCCGACCCTACACCTTC
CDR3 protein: CASSEVTGQSRPYTF

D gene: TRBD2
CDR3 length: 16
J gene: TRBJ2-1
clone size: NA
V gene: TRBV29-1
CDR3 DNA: TGCAGCGCGTTAGCGGGAGGGCCCGGGTTGAGGAATGAGCAGTTCTTC
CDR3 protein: CSALAGGPGLRNEQFF

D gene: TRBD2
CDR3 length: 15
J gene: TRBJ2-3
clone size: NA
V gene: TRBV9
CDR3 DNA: TGTGCCAGCAGCGTAGAGGCGGGGGGGCCTAATACGCAGTATTTT
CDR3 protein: CASSVEAGGPNTQYF

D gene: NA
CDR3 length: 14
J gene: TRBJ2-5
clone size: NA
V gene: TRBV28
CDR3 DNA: TGTGCCAGCACCACTCCGGGACTGCAAGAGACCCAGTACTTC
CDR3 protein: CASTTPGLQETQYF

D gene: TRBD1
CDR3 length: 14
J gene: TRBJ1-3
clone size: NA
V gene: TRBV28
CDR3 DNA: TGTGCCAGCAGTCAGGGGGCATCAGGAAACACCATATATTTT
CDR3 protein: CASSQGASGNTIYF

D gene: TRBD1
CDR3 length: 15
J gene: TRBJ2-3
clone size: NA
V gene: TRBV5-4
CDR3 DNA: TGTGCCAGCAGCTTGGCCGGGACAGACCCTGGGACGCAGTATTTT
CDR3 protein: CASSLAGTDPGTQYF

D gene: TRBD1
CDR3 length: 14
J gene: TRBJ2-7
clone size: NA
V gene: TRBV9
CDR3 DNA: TGTGCCAGCAGCGTGACAGGGAAGGCGGGCGAGCAGTACTTC
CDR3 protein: CASSVTGKAGEQYF

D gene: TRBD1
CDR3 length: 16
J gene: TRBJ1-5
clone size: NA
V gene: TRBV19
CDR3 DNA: TGTGCCAGTAGTCCGCAACAGGGGTCTGGCAATCAGCCCCAGCATTTT
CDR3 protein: CASSPQQGSGNQPQHF

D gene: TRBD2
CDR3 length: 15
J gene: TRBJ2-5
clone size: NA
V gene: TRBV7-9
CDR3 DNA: TGTGCCAGCAGCTTAGAGCGGGGGGTCGGAGAGACCCAGTACTTC
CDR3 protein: CASSLERGVGETQYF

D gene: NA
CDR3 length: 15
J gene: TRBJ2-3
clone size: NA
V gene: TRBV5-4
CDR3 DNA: TGTGCCAGCAGCCCTCGACTGAGTAGCACAGATACGCAGTATTTT
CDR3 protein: CASSPRLSSTDTQYF

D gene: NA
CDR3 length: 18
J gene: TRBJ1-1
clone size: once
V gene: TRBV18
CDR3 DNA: TGTGCCAGCTCACCGCGTTCTACTTCTCAGGGTAAGAACACTGAAGCTTTCTTT
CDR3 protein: CASSPRSTSQGKNTEAFF

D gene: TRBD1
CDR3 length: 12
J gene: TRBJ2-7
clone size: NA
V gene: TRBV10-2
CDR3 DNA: TGCGCCAGCAACACACCGGGACAGCAGCAGTACTTC
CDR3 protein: CASNTPGQQQYF

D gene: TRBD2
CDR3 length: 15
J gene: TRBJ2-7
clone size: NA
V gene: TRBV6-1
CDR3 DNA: TGTGCCAGCAGTGACCCCGGGAGGGGTTCCTACGAGCAGTACTTC
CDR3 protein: CASSDPGRGSYEQYF

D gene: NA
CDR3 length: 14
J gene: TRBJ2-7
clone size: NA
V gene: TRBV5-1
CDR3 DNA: TGCGCCAGCAGCTGGAGGGACCAGAGTTACGAGCAGTACTTC
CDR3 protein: CASSWRDQSYEQYF

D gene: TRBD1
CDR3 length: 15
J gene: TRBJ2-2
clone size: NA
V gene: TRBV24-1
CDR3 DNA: TGTGCCACCAGGGGCGGGACAGGGAGGTCCGGGGAGCTGTTTTTT
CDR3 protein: CATRGGTGRSGELFF

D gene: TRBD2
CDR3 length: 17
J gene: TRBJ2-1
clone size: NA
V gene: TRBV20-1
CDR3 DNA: TGCAGTGCTAGTAGGCTAGCGGGGGGCCTGCTTTACAATGAGCAGTTCTTC
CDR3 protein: CSASRLAGGLLYNEQFF

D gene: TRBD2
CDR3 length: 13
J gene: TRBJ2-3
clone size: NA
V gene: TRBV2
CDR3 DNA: TGTGCCAGCGGGTTGGGGAGGGGAGATACGCAGTATTTT
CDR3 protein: CASGLGRGDTQYF

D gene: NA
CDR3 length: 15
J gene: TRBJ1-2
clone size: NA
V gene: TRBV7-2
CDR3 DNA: TGTGCCAGCAGTCCAGATGTCAGGGGCGGATATGGCTACACCTTC
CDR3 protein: CASSPDVRGGYGYTF

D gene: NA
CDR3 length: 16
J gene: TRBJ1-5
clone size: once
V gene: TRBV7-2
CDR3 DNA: TGTGCCAGCAGCTTAGACGGAGGAGGCGATGGACAGCCCCAGCATTTT
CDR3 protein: CASSLDGGGDGQPQHF

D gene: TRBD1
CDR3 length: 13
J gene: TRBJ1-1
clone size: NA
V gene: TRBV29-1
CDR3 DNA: TGCAGCGGCCGGGACAGGGACTTCACTGAAGCTTTCTTT
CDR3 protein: CSGRDRDFTEAFF

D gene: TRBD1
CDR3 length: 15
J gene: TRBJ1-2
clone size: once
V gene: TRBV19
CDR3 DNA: TGTGCCAGTAGTATCGCGACAGGGAGCAACTATGGCTACACCTTC
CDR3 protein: CASSIATGSNYGYTF

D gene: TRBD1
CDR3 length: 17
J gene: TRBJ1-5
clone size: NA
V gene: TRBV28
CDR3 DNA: TGTGCCAGCAGTTTAAACCCCCTCGGACAGGGAGGTCAGCCCCAGCATTTT
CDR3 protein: CASSLNPLGQGGQPQHF

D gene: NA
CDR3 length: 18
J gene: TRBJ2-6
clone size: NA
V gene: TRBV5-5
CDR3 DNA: TGTGCCAGCAGCTTGGAGGGCCCGACAGGAATTGGGGCCAACGTCCTGACTTTC
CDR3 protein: CASSLEGPTGIGANVLTF

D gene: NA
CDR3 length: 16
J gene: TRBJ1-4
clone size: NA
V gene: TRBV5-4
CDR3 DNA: TGTGCCAGCAGCTTGGACGGGGTCCTGGCTAATGAAAAACTGTTTTTT
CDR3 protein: CASSLDGVLANEKLFF

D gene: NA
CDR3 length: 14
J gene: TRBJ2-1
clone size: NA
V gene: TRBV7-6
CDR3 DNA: TGTGCCAGCAGCTTATCGTACGGGAGCGATGAGCAGTTCTTC
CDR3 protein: CASSLSYGSDEQFF

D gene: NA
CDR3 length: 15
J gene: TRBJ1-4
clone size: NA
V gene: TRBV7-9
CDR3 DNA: TGTGCCAGCAGCGCGGGGGGCCGCGGTAATGAAAAACTGTTTTTT
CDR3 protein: CASSAGGRGNEKLFF

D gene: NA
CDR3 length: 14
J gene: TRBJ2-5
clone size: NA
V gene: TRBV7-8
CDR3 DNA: TGTGCCAGCAGCTTAGATGGGGCGCAGGAGACCCAGTACTTC
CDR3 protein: CASSLDGAQETQYF

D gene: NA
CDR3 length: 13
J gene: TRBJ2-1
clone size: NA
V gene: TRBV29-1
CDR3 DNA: TGCAGCGTTGCGGTACAGGAACCAAATGAGCAGTTCTTC
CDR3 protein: CSVAVQEPNEQFF

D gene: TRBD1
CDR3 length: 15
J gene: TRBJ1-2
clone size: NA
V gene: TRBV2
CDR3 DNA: TGTGCCAGCAGCTTGGCCGGGACAGCTAACTATGGCTACACCTTC
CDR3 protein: CASSLAGTANYGYTF

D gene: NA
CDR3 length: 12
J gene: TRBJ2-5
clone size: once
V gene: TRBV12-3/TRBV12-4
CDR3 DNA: TGTGCCAGCAGTCCCCAGGGGGAGACCCAGTACTTC
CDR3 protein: CASSPQGETQYF

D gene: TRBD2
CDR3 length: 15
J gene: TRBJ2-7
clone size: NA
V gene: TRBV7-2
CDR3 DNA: TGTGCCAGCAGCTTAGCCCCCGGGAGGGCTTACGAGCAGTACTTC
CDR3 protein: CASSLAPGRAYEQYF

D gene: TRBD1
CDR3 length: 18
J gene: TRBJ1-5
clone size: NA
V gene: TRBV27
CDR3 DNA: TGTGCCAGCAGTTTAAGGAATTACAGGGGGTATAGCAATCAGCCCCAGCATTTT
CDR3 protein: CASSLRNYRGYSNQPQHF

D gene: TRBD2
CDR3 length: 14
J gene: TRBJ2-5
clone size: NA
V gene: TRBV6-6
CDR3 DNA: TGTGCCAGCAGAAGGGGCGGGGGACAAGAGACCCAGTACTTC
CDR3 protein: CASRRGGGQETQYF

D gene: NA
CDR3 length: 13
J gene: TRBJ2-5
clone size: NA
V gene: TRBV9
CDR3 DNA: TGTGCCAGCAGCGTAGCCCAGCGAGAGACCCAGTACTTC
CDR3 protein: CASSVAQRETQYF

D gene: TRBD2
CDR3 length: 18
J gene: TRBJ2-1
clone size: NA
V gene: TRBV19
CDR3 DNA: TGTGCCAGTAAAAGGGCTCATGAACTAGCGGGAGTATACAATGAGCAGTTCTTC
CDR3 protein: CASKRAHELAGVYNEQFF

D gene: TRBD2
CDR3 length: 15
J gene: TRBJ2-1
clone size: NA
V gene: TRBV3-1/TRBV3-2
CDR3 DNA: TGTGCCAGCAGCCAGCTAGCGGGGACTTGGAATGAGCAGTTCTTC
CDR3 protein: CASSQLAGTWNEQFF

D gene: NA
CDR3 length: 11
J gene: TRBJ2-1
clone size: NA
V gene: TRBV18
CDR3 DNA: TGTGCCAGCTCACCCTCGAATGAGCAGTTCTTC
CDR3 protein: CASSPSNEQFF

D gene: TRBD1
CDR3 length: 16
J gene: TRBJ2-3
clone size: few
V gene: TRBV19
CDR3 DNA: TGTGCCAGTAGTGCCTACTCACAGGGGGCCCCAGATACGCAGTATTTT
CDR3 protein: CASSAYSQGAPDTQYF

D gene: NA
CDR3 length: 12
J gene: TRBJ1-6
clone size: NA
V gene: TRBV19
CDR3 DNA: TGTGCCAGTAGTATGTCCGGTTCACCCCTCCACTTT
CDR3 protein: CASSMSGSPLHF

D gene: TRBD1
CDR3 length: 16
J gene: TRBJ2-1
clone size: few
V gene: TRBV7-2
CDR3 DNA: TGTGCCAGCAGCTCGTGGGGGACAGGGAGGGTCAATGAGCAGTTCTTC
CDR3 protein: CASSSWGTGRVNEQFF

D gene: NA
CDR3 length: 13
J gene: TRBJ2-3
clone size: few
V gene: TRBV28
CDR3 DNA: TGTGCCAGCAGTTTTTCCTCCTCGAAATGGCCGTATTTT
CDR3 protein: CASSFSSSKWPYF

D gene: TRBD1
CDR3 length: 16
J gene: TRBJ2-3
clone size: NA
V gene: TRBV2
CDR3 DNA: TGTGCCAGCAGTGATGGGGACAGGGCTAGCACAGATACGCAGTATTTT
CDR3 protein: CASSDGDRASTDTQYF

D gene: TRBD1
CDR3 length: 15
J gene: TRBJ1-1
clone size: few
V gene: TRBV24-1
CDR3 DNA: TGTGCCACCAGTGATGCGCAGGGGGCTGGCACTGAAGCTTTCTTT
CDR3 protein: CATSDAQGAGTEAFF

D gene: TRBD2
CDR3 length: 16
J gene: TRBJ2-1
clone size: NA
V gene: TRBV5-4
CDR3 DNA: TGTGCCAGCAGCTCACCGGGACTAGCGTGGGTCCCTGAGCAGTTCTTC
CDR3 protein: CASSSPGLAWVPEQFF

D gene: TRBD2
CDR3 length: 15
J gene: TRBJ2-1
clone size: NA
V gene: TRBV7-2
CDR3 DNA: TGTGCCAGCAGGATGGGGGCCCGAGGCCGGACTAGCCTGTTCTTC
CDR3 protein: CASRMGARGRTSLFF

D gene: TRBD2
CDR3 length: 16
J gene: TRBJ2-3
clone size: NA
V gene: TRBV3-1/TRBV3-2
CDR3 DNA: TGTGCCAGCAGCCAAGATTTAGCGGGGAACACAGATACGCAGTATTTT
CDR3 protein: CASSQDLAGNTDTQYF

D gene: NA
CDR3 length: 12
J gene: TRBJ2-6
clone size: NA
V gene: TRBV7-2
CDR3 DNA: TGTGCCAGCAGCTTAGCGGCGACAGGCCTTTCTTTC
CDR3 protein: CASSLAATGLSF

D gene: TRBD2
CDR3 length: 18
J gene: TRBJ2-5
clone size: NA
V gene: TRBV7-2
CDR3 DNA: TGTGCCAGCAGCTTAGAACCTAGCGGGGGCGCGAATTGGGAGACCCAGTACTTC
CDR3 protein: CASSLEPSGGANWETQYF

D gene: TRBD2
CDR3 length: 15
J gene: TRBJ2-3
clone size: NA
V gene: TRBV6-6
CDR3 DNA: TGTGCCAGCAGCCGGCGGGGGGGCTCTGCAGATACGCAGTATTTT
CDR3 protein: CASSRRGGSADTQYF

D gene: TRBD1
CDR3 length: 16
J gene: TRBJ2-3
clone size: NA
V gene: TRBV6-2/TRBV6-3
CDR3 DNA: TGTGCCAGCAGTTACTCGAGGACAGGGGGCACAGATACGCAGTATTTT
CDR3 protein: CASSYSRTGGTDTQYF